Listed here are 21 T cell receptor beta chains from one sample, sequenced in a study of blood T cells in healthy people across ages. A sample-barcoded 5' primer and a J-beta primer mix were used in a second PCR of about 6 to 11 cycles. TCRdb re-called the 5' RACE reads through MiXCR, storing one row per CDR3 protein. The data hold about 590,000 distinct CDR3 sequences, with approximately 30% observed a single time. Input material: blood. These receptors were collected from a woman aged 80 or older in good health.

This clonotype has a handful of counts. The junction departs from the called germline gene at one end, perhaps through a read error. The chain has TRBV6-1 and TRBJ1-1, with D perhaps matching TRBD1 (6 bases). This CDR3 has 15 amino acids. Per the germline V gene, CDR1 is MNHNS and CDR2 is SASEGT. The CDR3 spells CACSQRGGSSTEAFF. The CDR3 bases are TGTGCCTGCAGCCAAAGAGGGGGATCTAGCACTGAAGCTTTCTTT.

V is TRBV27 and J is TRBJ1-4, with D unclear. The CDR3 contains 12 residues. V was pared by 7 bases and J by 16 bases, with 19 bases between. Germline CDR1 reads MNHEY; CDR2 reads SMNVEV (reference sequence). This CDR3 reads CASTSGGEKPFF. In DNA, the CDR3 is TGTGCCAGCACGTCCGGTGGTGAAAAGCCGTTTTTT.

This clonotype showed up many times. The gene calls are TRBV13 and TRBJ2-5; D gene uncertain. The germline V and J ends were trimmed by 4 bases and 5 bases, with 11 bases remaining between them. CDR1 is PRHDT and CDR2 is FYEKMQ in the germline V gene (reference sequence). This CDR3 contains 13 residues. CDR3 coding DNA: TGTGCCAGCAGCTCTCTAGTGTGGGAGACCCAGTACTTC. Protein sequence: CASSSLVWETQYF. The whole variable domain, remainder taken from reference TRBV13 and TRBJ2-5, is AAGVIQSPRHLIKEKRETATLKCYPIPRHDTVYWYQQGPGQDPQFLISFYEKMQSDKGSIPDRFSAQQFSDYHSELNMSSLELGDSALYFCASSSLVWETQYFGPGTRLLVL.

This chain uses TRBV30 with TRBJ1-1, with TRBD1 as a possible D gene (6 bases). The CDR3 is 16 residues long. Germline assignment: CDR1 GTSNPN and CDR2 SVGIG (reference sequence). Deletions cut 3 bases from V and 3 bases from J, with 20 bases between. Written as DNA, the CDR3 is TGTGCCTGGAGATTCGGACAGTTAGTAGCATACACTGAAGCTTTCTTT. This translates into CAWRFGQLVAYTEAFF.

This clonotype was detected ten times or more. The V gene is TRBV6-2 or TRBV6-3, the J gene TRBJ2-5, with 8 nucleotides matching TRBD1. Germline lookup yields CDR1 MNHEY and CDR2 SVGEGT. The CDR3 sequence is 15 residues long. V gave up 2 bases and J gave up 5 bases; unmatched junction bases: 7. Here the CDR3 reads CASSYGTGGAETQYF. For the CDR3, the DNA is TGTGCCAGCAGTTACGGGACAGGTGGGGCGGAGACCCAGTACTTC.

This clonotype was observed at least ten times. The CDR3 DNA reads as TGCGCCAGCAGGCAGGAAAAGGGCGTGGGGGAGACCCAGTACTTC. It specifies CASRQEKGVGETQYF. The chain has TRBV4-1 and TRBJ2-5; D ambiguous. With 6 bases removed from V and 5 bases from J, the gap between germline ends came to 19 bases. The CDR3 has 15 amino acids. Germline values: CDR1 MGHRA, CDR2 YSYEKL.

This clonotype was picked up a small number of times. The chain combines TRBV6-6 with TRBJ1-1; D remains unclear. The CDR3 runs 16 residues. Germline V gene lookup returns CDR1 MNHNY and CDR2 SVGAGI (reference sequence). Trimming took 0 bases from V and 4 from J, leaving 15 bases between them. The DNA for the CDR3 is TGTGCCAGCAGTTACTCCCTAGACCGAGAGGGCACTGAAGCTTTCTTT. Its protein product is CASSYSLDREGTEAFF.

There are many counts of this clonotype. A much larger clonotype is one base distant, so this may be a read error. The CDR3 is CASSWAGTESARYF. CDR3 in DNA: TGCGCCAGCAGCTGGGCCGGGACGGAATCGGCACGGTACTTC. The gene calls are TRBV5-1 and TRBJ2-5, with D perhaps given as TRBD1 or TRBD2 (5 bases each). Germline loops: CDR1 SGHRS, CDR2 YFSETQ. V lost 3 bases to trimming and J lost 13 bases, with 22 bases between them. The CDR3 has 14 amino acids.

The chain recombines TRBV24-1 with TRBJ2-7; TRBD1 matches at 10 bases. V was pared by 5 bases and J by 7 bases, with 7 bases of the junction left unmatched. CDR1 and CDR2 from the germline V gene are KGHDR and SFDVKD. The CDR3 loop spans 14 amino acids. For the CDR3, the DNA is TGTGCCACCAGTGGGGACAGGGGATCCAATGAGCAGTACTTC. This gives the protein CATSGDRGSNEQYF.

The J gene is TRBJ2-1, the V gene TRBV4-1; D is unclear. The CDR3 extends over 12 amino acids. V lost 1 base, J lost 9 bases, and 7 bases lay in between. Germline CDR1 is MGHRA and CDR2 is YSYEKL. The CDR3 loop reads CASSQVGGEQFF. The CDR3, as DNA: TGCGCCAGCAGCCAAGTGGGTGGTGAGCAGTTCTTC.

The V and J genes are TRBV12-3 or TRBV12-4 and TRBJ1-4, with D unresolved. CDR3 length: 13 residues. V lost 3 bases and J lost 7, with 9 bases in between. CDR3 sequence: CASSFGIGEKLFF. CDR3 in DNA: TGTGCCAGCAGTTTTGGCATAGGTGAAAAACTGTTTTTT.

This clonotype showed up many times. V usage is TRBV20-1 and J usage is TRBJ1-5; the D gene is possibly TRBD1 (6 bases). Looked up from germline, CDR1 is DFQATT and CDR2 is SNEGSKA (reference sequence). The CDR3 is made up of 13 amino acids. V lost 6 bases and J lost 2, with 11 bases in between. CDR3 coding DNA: TGCAGTGCGAGTACAGGGCGCAATCAGCCCCAGCATTTT. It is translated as CSASTGRNQPQHF.

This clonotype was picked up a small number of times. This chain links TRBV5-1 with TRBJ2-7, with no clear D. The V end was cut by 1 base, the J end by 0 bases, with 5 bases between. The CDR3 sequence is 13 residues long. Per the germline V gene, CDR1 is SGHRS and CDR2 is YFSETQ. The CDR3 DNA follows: TGCGCCAGCAGCTTGTTTGACTCCTACGAGCAGTACTTC. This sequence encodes CASSLFDSYEQYF.

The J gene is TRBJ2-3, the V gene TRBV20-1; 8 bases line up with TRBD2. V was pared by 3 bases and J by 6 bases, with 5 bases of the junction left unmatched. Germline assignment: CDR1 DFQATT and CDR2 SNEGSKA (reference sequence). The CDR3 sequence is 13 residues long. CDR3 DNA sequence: TGCAGTGCTAGCGGGGGGGCCCCGGATACGCAGTATTTT. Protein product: CSASGGAPDTQYF.

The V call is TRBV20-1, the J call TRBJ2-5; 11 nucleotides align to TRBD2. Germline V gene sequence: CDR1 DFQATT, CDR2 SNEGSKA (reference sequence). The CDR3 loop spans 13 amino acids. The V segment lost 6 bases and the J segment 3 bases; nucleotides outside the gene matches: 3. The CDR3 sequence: CSAPTSGKETQYF. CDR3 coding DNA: TGCAGTGCACCGACTAGCGGGAAAGAGACCCAGTACTTC.

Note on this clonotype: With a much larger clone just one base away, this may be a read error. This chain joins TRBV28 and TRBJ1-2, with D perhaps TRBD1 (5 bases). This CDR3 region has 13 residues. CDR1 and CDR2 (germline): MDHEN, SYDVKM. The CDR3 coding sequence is TGTGCCAGCAGTGCCGGGGCTCACTATGGCTACATCTTC. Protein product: CASSAGAHYGYIF.

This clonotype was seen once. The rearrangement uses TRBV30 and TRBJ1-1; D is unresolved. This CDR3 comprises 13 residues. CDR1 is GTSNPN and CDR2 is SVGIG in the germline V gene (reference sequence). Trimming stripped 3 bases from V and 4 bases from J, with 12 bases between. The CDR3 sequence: CAWRQNRGTEAFF. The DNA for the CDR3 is TGTGCCTGGAGACAGAACCGGGGCACTGAAGCTTTCTTT.

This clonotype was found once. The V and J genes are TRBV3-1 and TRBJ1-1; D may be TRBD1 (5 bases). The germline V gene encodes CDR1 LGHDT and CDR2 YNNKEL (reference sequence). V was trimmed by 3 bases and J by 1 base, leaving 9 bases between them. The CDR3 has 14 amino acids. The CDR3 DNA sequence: TGTGCCAGCAGCCACCAGGGAGGGAACACTGAAGCTTTCTTT. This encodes CASSHQGGNTEAFF.

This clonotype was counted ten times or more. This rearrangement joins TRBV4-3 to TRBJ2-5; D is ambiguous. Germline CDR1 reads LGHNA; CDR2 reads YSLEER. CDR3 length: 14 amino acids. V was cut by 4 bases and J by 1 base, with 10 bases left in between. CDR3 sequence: CASSLYVFQETQYF. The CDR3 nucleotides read TGCGCCAGCAGCCTTTATGTGTTCCAAGAGACCCAGTACTTC.

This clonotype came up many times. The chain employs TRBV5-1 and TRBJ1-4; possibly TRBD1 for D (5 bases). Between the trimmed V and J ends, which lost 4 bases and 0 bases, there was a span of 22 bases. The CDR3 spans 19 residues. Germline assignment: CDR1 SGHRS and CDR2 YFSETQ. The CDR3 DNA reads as TGCGCCAGCAGCATAGGGGCCTATAGGGGAGTCGCAACTAATGAAAAACTGTTTTTT. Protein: CASSIGAYRGVATNEKLFF. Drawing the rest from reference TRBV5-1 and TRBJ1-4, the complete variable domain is KAGVTQTPRYLIKTRGQQVTLSCSPISGHRSVSWYQQTPGQGLQFLFEYFSETQRNKGNFPGRFSGRQFSNSRSEMNVSTLELGDSALYLCASSIGAYRGVATNEKLFFGSGTQLSVL.

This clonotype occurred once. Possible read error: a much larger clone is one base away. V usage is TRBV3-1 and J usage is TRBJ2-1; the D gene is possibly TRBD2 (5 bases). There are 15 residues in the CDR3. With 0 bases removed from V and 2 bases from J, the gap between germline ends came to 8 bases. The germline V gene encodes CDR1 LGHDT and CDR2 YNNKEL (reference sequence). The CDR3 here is CASSQEELAYNEQFF. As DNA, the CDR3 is TGTGCCAGCAGCCAAGAGGAACTAGCCTACAATGAGCAGTTCTTC.